The rows below give T cell receptor beta chains drawn from one sample of a study of control samples from healthy donors and cancer patients. Libraries were prepared by immunoSEQ multiplex PCR; TCRdb keeps only in-frame clonotypes and omits some of them. The sample lists about 71,000 clones, about 90% seen once, with about 20% in the top ten. Input material: PBMCs. The receptors come from a man between 60 and 75 years old with lung cancer. Both conserved end residues are part of each CDR3. A D gene is named only where the DNA matches it firmly. Size is stated for part of the rows, as once, few or many counts, or as a class when the clone is expanded.

size: -
D: -
length: 14
V: TRBV5-1
J: TRBJ1-1
DNA: TGCGCCAGCAGCCGCAGGGAATCGAACACTGAAGCTTTCTTT
CDR3: CASSRRESNTEAFF

size: -
D: -
length: 14
V: TRBV6-5
J: TRBJ2-2
DNA: TGTGCCAGCAGTTACTCGGAGAACACCGGGGAGCTGTTTTTT
CDR3: CASSYSENTGELFF

size: -
D: -
length: 15
V: TRBV2
J: TRBJ1-1
DNA: TGTGCCAGCACGGCGGACCACCCACAGAACACTGAAGCTTTCTTT
CDR3: CASTADHPQNTEAFF

size: -
D: -
length: 15
V: TRBV6-5
J: TRBJ2-2
DNA: TGTGCCAGCAGTTACTCGGGAAGCGGAACCGGGGAGCTGTTTTTT
CDR3: CASSYSGSGTGELFF

size: -
D: -
length: 14
V: TRBV18
J: TRBJ1-1
DNA: TGTGCCAGCTCACCACCGTCCATGAACACTGAAGCTTTCTTT
CDR3: CASSPPSMNTEAFF

size: -
D: -
length: 13
V: TRBV10-3
J: TRBJ1-2
DNA: TGTGCCATCAGGGGGGGGTCCGACTATGGCTACACCTTC
CDR3: CAIRGGSDYGYTF

size: -
D: -
length: 18
V: TRBV5-1
J: TRBJ2-4
DNA: TGCGCCAGCAGCTTGGCCTTCGGGGATGCGGTAGCCAAAAACATTCAGTACTTC
CDR3: CASSLAFGDAVAKNIQYF

size: -
D: -
length: 18
V: TRBV7-6
J: TRBJ2-1
DNA: TGTGCCAGCAGCTTAAAATTGTTCGGGTCTAGTATCTACAATGAGCAGTTCTTC
CDR3: CASSLKLFGSSIYNEQFF

size: few
D: -
length: 13
V: TRBV3-1/TRBV3-2
J: TRBJ2-5
DNA: TGTGCCAGCAGCCAATGGGCGGAAGAGACCCAGTACTTC
CDR3: CASSQWAEETQYF

size: -
D: -
length: 15
V: TRBV4-2
J: TRBJ1-2
DNA: TGTGCCAGCAACCCAGGAAGGGGAGAGGGTAACGGCTACACCTTC
CDR3: CASNPGRGEGNGYTF

size: -
D: TRBD2
length: 15
V: TRBV3-1/TRBV3-2
J: TRBJ2-5
DNA: TGTGCCAGCAGCCAAGGTGCTAGCGGGGGAGAGACCCAGTACTTC
CDR3: CASSQGASGGETQYF

size: -
D: -
length: 11
V: TRBV18
J: TRBJ2-3
DNA: TGTGCCAGCTCACCGGACATTCATCAGTATTTT
CDR3: CASSPDIHQYF

size: -
D: -
length: 13
V: TRBV6-5
J: TRBJ1-1
DNA: TGTGCCAGCAGTTATACCGAGAACACTGAAGCTTTCTTT
CDR3: CASSYTENTEAFF

size: -
D: -
length: 17
V: TRBV24-1
J: TRBJ2-6
DNA: TGTGCCACCAGTGGTCCCCACGTCAACTCTGGGGCCAACGTCCTGACTTTC
CDR3: CATSGPHVNSGANVLTF

size: -
D: -
length: 12
V: TRBV10-3
J: TRBJ2-1
DNA: TGTGCCATCAGTGAGTTCGTGAATGAGCAGTTCTTC
CDR3: CAISEFVNEQFF

size: -
D: -
length: 16
V: TRBV14
J: TRBJ2-6
DNA: TGTGCCAGCAGCGGTCTAGGAATCTCTGGGGCCAACGTCCTGACTTTC
CDR3: CASSGLGISGANVLTF

size: -
D: TRBD1
length: 15
V: TRBV7-9
J: TRBJ1-4
DNA: TGTGCCAGCAGCTTAGGGGGGACAGGCTTCGAAAAACTGTTTTTT
CDR3: CASSLGGTGFEKLFF

size: -
D: TRBD1
length: 14
V: TRBV6-5
J: TRBJ2-1
DNA: TGTGCCAGCAGTTACGGGACAGGGGCTGATGAGCAGTTCTTC
CDR3: CASSYGTGADEQFF

size: -
D: -
length: 15
V: TRBV5-6
J: TRBJ1-1
DNA: TGTGCCAGCAGCCCTGGCAGGGTCCGCGTAAGTGAAGCTTTCTTT
CDR3: CASSPGRVRVSEAFF

size: -
D: -
length: 13
V: TRBV6-5
J: TRBJ2-6
DNA: TGTGCCAGCACCCTCACTGGGGCCAACGTCCTGACTTTC
CDR3: CASTLTGANVLTF

size: -
D: TRBD1
length: 14
V: TRBV9
J: TRBJ1-1
DNA: TGTGCCAGCAGCGTGGGACAGGGGGAGACTGAAGCTTTCTTT
CDR3: CASSVGQGETEAFF

size: -
D: -
length: 16
V: TRBV27
J: TRBJ1-2
DNA: TGTGCCAGCAGTTTGGGGGAGGGGTTCTCGACCGAGGGCTACACCTTC
CDR3: CASSLGEGFSTEGYTF

size: few
D: TRBD2
length: 15
V: TRBV11-2
J: TRBJ2-7
DNA: TGTGCCAGCAGCTTAGTGGCGGGGGGCCTCTCCGAGCAGTACTTC
CDR3: CASSLVAGGLSEQYF

size: -
D: -
length: 16
V: TRBV27
J: TRBJ2-7
DNA: TGTGCCAGCAGTTTATCCCCTCCGGGCCTTGTCTACGAGCAGTACTTC
CDR3: CASSLSPPGLVYEQYF

size: once
D: -
length: 17
V: TRBV25-1
J: TRBJ1-2
DNA: TGTGCCAGCAGTCCGGGGGGAGCCCTGGAAGCGGTATATGGCTACACCTTC
CDR3: CASSPGGALEAVYGYTF

size: once
D: -
length: 16
V: TRBV24-1
J: TRBJ2-2
DNA: TGTGCCACCAGTGATTCTAAGACCCTTCGCACCGGGGAGCTGTTTTTT
CDR3: CATSDSKTLRTGELFF

size: -
D: -
length: 13
V: TRBV6-5
J: TRBJ2-7
DNA: TGTGCCAGCAGGACAGGACGGTCGTACGAGCAGTACTTC
CDR3: CASRTGRSYEQYF

size: -
D: -
length: 14
V: TRBV6-5
J: TRBJ2-3
DNA: TGTGCCAGCAGTCCTTACAGGAACACAGATACGCAGTATTTT
CDR3: CASSPYRNTDTQYF